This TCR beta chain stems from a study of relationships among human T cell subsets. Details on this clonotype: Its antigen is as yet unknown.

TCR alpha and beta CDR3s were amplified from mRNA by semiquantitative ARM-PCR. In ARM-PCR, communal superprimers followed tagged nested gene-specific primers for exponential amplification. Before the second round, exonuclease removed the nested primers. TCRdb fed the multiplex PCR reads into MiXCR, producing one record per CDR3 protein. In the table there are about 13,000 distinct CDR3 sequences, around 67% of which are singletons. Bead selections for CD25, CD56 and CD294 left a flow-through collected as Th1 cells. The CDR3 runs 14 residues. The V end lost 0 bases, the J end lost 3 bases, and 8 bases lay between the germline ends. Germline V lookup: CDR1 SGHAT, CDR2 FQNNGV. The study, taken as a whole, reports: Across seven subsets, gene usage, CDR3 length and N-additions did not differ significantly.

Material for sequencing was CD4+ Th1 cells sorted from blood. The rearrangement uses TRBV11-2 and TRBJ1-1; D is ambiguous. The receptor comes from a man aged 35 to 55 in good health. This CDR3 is CASSLDGSHTEAFF. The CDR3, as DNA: TGTGCCAGCAGCTTAGATGGCAGCCACACTGAAGCTTTCTTT. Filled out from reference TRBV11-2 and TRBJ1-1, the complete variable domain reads EAGVAQSPRYKIIEKRQSVAFWCNPISGHATLYWYQQILGQGPKLLIQFQNNGVVDDSQLPKDRFSAERLKGVDSTLKIQPAKLEDSAVYLCASSLDGSHTEAFFGQGTRLTVV.